The 3 T cell receptor beta chains given below trace back to one sample, sequenced in a study of blood T cell repertoires in COVID-19. Profiling relied on immunoSEQ multiplex PCR, and the TCRdb table lists in-frame clones only, not all of them. The sample holds fewer than 80,000 clones, about 88% seen once. Sequenced input: peripheral blood. The receptor set was obtained from a woman aged 45-65 years with active or convalescent COVID-19.

The chain is built from TRBV5-4 and TRBJ1-4; TRBD1 agrees at 7 bases. Germline-derived CDR1 and CDR2 are SGHNT and YYREEE (reference sequence). J gave up 6 bases and V 2 bases, and 4 bases lay outside the gene matches. This CDR3 is 14 amino acids long. Here the CDR3 DNA reads TGTGCCAGCAGCTTAGACAGGGTGGATGAAAAACTGTTTTTT. Translation: CASSLDRVDEKLFF.

The V call is TRBV2, the J call TRBJ2-2; D may be TRBD1 (6 bases). The germline V gene encodes CDR1 SNHLY and CDR2 FYNNEI. The CDR3 covers 17 residues. Trimming stripped 5 bases from V and 4 bases from J, with 20 bases between. CDR3 nucleotides: TGTGCCAGCAGTCTTGAGACAGGCCGTCTCGGCACCGGGGAGCTGTTTTTT. This encodes CASSLETGRLGTGELFF.

The chain joins TRBV19 to TRBJ2-7, with TRBD2 as a possible D gene (5 bases). The CDR3 totals 15 residues. Trimming stripped 1 base from V and 0 bases from J, with 10 bases between. Per the germline V gene, CDR1 is LNHDA and CDR2 is SQIVND (reference sequence). The DNA of the CDR3 is TGTGCCAGTAGTATAGCAGCGGCAAGCTCCTACGAGCAGTACTTC. Translation gives CASSIAAASSYEQYF.